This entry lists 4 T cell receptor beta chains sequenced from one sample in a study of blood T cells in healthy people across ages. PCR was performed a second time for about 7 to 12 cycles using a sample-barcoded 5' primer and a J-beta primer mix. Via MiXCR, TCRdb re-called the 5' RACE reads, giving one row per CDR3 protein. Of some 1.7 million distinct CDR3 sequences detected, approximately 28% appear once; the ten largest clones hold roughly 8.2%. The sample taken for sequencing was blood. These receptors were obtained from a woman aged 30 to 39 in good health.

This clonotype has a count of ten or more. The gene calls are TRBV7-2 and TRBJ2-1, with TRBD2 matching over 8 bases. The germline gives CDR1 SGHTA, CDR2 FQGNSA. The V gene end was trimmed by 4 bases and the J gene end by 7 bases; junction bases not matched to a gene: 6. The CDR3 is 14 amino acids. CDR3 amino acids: CASSSGTSMNEQFF. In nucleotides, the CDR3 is TGTGCCAGCAGCTCTGGGACTAGTATGAATGAGCAGTTCTTC.

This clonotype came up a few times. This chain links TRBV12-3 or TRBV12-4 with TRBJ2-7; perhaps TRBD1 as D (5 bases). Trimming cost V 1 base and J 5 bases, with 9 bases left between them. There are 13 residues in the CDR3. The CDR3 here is CASSLDWGDEQYF. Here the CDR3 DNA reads TGTGCCAGCAGTTTAGATTGGGGCGACGAGCAGTACTTC.

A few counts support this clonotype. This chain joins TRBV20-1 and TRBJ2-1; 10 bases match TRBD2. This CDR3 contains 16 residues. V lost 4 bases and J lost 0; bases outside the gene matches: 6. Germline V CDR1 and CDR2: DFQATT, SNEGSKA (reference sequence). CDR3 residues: CSAKDSGRLSYNEQFF. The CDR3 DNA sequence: TGCAGTGCTAAAGATAGCGGGAGGCTCTCCTACAATGAGCAGTTCTTC.

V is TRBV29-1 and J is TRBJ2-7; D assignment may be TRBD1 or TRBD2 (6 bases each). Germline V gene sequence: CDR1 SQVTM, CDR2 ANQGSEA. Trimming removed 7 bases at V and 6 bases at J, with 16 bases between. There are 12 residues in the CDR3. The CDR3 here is CSARLGGSEQYF. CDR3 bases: TGCAGCGCACGTCTCGGGGGCTCCGAGCAGTACTTC.